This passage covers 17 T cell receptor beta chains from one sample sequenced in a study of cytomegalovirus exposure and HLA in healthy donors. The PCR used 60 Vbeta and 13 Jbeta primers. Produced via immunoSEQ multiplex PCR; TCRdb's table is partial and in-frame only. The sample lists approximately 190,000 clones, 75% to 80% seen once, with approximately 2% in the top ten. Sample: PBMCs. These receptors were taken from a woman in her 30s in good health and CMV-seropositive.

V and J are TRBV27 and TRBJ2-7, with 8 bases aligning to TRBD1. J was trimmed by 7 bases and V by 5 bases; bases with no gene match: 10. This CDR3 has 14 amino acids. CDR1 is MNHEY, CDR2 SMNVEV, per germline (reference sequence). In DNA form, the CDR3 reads TGTGCCAGCAGTGCGGACAGGGCTCAGGGGGAGCAGTACTTC. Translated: CASSADRAQGEQYF.

CDR3 bases: TGTGCCAGCAGCCTGATAGCGGGGCACCCTCAAGAGACCCAGTACTTC. It is translated as CASSLIAGHPQETQYF. This rearrangement joins TRBV5-6 to TRBJ2-5; TRBD2 matches at 8 bases. The CDR3 is 16 residues long. Trimming cost V 4 bases and J 2 bases; bases outside gene matches: 10. Germline V gene sequence: CDR1 SGHDT, CDR2 YYEEEE.

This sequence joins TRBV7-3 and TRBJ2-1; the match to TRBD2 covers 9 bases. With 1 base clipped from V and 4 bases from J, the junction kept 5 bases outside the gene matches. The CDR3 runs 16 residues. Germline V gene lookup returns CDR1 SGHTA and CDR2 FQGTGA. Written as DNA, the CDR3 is TGTGCCAGCAGCTTAAGTTCCAGCGGGGGGTACAATGAGCAGTTCTTC. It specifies CASSLSSSGGYNEQFF.

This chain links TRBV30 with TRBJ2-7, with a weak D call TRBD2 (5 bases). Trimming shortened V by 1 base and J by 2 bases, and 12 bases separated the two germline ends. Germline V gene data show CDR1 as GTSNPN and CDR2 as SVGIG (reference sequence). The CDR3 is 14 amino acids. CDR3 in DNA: TGTGCCTGGAGTGACGGGCGACTAACCTACGAGCAGTACTTC. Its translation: CAWSDGRLTYEQYF.

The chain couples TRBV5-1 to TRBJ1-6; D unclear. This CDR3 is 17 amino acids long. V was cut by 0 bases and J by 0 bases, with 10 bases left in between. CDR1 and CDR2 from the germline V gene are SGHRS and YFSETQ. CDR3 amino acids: CASSLAAVSSYNSPLHF. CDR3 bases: TGCGCCAGCAGCTTGGCCGCGGTTAGCTCCTATAATTCACCCCTCCACTTT. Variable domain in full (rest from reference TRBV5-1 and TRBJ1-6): KAGVTQTPRYLIKTRGQQVTLSCSPISGHRSVSWYQQTPGQGLQFLFEYFSETQRNKGNFPGRFSGRQFSNSRSEMNVSTLELGDSALYLCASSLAAVSSYNSPLHFGNGTRLTVT.

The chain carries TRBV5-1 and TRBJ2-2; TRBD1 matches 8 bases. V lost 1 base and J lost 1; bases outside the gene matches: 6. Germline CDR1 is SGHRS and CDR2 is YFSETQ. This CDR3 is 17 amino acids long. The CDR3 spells CASSLFTGTGNTGELFF. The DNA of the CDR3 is TGCGCCAGCAGCTTGTTCACCGGGACAGGGAACACCGGGGAGCTGTTTTTT.

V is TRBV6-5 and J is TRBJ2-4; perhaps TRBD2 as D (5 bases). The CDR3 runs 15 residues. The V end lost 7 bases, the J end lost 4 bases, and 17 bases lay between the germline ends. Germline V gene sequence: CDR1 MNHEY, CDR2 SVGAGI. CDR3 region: CASTPRGLGKNIQYF. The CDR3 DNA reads TGTGCCAGCACCCCACGAGGGTTAGGGAAAAACATTCAGTACTTC.

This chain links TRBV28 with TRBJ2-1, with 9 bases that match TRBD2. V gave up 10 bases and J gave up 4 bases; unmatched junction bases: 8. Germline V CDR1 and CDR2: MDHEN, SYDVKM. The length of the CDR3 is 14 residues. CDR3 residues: CATDTTSGYNEQFF. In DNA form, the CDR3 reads TGTGCCACCGATACGACTAGCGGATACAATGAGCAGTTCTTC.

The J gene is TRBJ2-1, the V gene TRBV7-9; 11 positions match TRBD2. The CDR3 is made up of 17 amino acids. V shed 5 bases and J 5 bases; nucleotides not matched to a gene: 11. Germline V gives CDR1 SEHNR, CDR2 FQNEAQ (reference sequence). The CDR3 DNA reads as TGTGCCAGCAGCGTATCACTAGCGGGAGTAATAGACAATGAGCAGTTCTTC. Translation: CASSVSLAGVIDNEQFF.

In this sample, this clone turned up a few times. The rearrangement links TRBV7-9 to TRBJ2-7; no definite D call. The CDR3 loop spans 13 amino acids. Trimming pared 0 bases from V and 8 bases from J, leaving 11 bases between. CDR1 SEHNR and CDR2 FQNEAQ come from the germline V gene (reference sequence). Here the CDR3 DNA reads TGTGCCAGCAGCTTAGCGCCGGCAGGCAAGCAGTACTTC. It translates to CASSLAPAGKQYF.

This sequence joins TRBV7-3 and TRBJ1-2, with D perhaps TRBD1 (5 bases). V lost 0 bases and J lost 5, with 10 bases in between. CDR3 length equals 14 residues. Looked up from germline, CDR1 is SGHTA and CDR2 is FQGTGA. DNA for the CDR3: TGTGCCAGCAGCTTAACTCCAGGGTCGTATGGCTACACCTTC. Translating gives CASSLTPGSYGYTF.

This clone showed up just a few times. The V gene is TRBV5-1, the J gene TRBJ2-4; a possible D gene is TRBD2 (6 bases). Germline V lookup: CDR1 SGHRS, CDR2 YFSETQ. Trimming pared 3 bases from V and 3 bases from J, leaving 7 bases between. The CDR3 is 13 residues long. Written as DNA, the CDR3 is TGCGCCAGCAGCTCGGGAGACAAAAACATTCAGTACTTC. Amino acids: CASSSGDKNIQYF.

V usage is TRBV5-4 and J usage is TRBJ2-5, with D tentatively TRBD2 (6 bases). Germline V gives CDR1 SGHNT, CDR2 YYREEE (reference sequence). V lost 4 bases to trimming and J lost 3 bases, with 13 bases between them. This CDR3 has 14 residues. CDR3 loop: CASSPRLGKETQYF. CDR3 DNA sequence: TGTGCCAGCAGCCCCAGACTAGGAAAAGAGACCCAGTACTTC. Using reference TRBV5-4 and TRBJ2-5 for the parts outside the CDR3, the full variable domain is ETGVTQSPTHLIKTRGQQVTLRCSSQSGHNTVSWYQQALGQGPQFIFQYYREEENGRGNFPPRFSGLQFPNYSSELNVNALELDDSALYLCASSPRLGKETQYFGPGTRLLVL.

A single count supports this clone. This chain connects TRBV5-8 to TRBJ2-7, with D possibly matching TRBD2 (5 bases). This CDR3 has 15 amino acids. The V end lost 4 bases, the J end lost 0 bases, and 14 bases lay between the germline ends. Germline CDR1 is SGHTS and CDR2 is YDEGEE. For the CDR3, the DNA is TGTGCCAGCAGCCTAAGGACTGTGAGCTCCTACGAGCAGTACTTC. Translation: CASSLRTVSSYEQYF.

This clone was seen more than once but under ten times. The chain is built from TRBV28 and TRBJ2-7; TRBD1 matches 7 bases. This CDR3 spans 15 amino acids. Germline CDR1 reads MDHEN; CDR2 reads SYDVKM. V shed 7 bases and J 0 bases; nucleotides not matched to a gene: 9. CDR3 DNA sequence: TGTGCCAGCACCCCAGGTGACAGGGACTCCTACGAGCAGTACTTC. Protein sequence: CASTPGDRDSYEQYF.

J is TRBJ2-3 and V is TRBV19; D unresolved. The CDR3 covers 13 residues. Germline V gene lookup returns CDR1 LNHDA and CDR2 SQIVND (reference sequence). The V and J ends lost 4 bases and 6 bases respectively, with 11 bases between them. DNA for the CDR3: TGTGCCAGTAGTACCTCACCCTACGATACGCAGTATTTT. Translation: CASSTSPYDTQYF. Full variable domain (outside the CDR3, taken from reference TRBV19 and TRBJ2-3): DGGITQSPKYLFRKEGQNVTLSCEQNLNHDAMYWYRQDPGQGLRLIYYSQIVNDFQKGDIAEGYSVSREKKESFPLTVTSAQKNPTAFYLCASSTSPYDTQYFGPGTRLTVL.

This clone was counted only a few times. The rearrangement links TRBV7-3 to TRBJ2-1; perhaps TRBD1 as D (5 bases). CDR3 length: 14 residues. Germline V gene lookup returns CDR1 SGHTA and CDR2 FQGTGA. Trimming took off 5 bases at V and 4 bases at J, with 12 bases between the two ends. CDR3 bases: TGTGCCAGCAGCCCAGGGTTCAATTACAATGAGCAGTTCTTC. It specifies CASSPGFNYNEQFF.